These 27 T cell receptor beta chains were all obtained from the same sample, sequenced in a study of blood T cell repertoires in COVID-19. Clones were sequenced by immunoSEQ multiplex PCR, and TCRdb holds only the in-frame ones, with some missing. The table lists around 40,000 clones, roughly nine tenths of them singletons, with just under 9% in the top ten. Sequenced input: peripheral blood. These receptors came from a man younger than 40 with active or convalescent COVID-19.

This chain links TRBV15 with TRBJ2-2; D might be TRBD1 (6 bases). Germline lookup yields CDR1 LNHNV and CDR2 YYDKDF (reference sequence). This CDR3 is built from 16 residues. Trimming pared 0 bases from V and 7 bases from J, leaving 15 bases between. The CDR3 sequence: CATSRDTGWEYGELFF. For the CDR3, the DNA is TGTGCCACCAGCAGAGATACAGGGTGGGAATACGGGGAGCTGTTTTTT.

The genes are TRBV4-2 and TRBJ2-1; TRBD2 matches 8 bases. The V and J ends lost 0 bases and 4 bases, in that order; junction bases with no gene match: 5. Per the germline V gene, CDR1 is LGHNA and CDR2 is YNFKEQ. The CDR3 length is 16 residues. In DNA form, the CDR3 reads TGTGCCAGCAGCCAAGATCCGGCGGGGGGATACAATGAGCAGTTCTTC. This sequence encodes CASSQDPAGGYNEQFF.

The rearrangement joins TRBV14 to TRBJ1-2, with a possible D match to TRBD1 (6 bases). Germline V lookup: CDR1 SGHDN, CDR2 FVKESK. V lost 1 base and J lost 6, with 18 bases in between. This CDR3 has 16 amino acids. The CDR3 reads CASSQAGRGRGNGYTF. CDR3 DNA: TGTGCCAGCAGCCAAGCTGGGAGAGGCAGGGGTAATGGCTACACCTTC.

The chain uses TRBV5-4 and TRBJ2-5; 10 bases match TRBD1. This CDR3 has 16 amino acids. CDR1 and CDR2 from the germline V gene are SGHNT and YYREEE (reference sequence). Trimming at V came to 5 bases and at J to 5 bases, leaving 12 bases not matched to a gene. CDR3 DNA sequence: TGTGCCAGCAGTCGTCCCGGGACAGGGGACGGGGAGACCCAGTACTTC. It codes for CASSRPGTGDGETQYF.

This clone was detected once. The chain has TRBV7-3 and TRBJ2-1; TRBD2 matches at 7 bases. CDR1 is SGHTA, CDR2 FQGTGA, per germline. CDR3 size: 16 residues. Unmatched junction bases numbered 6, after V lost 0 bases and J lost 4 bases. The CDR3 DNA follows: TGTGCCAGCAGCTTAACCCGCGGGAGTAGGTACAATGAGCAGTTCTTC. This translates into CASSLTRGSRYNEQFF.

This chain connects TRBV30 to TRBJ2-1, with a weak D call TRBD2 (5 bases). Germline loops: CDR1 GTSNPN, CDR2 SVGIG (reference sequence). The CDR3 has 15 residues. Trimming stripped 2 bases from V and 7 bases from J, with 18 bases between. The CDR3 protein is CAWSRILRGLNEQFF. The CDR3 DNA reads TGTGCCTGGAGTAGAATCTTACGGGGTCTGAATGAGCAGTTCTTC.

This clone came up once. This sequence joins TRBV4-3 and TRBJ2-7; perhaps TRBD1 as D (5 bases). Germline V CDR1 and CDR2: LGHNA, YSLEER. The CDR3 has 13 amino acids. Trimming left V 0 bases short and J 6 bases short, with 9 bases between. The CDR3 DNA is TGCGCCAGCAGCCAAGATCTTGGGGCCGAGCAGTACGTC. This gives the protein CASSQDLGAEQYV.

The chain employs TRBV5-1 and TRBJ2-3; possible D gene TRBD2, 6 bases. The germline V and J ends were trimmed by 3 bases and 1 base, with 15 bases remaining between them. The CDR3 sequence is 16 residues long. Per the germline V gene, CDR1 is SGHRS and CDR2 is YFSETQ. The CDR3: CASSSRGLSGTDTQYF. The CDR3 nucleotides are TGCGCCAGCAGCTCGAGGGGACTCTCGGGCACAGATACGCAGTATTTT.

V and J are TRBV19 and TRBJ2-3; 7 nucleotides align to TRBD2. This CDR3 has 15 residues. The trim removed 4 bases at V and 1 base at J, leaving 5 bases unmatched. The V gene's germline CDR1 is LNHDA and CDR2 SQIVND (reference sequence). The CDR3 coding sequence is TGTGCCAGTAGTACCCGCCTAGCGGGCACAGATACGCAGTATTTT. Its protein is CASSTRLAGTDTQYF.

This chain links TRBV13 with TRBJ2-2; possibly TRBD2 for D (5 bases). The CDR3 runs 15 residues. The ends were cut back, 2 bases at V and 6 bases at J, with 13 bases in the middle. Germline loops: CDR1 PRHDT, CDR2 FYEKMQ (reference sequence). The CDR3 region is CASSLTRLRAGELFF. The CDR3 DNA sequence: TGTGCCAGCAGCTTAACTAGACTGAGAGCCGGGGAGCTGTTTTTT.

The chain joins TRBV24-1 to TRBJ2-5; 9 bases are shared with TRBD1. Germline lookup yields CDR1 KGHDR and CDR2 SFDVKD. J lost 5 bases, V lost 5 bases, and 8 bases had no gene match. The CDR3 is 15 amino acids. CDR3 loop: CATSGSTGGTETQYF. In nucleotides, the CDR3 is TGTGCCACCAGTGGCTCTACAGGGGGCACGGAGACCCAGTACTTC.

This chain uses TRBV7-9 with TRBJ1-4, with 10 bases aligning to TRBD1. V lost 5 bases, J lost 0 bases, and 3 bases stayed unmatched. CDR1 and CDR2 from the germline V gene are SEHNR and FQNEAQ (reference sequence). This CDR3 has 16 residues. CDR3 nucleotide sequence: TGTGCCAGCAGCGCCGGGACAGGGGCAACTAATGAAAAACTGTTTTTT. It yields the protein CASSAGTGATNEKLFF.

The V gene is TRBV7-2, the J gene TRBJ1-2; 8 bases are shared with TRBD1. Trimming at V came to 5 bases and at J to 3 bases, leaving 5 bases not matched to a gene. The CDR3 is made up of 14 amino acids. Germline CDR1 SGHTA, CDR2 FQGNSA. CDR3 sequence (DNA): TGTGCCAGCAGCGCGGACAGGGACCACTATGGCTACACCTTC. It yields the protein CASSADRDHYGYTF.

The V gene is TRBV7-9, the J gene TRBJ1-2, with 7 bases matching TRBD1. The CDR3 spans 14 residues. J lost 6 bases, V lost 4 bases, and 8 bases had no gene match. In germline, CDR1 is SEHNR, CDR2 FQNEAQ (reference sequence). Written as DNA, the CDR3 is TGTGCCAGCAGCTCCGGGACAGAGGGGAATGGCTACACCTTC. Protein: CASSSGTEGNGYTF.

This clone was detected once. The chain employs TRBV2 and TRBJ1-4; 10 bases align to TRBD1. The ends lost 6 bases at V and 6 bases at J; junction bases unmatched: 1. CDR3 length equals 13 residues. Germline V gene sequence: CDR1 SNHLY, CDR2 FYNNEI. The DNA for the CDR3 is TGTGCCAGCAGGGGGACAGGGGATGAAAAACTGTTTTTT. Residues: CASRGTGDEKLFF.

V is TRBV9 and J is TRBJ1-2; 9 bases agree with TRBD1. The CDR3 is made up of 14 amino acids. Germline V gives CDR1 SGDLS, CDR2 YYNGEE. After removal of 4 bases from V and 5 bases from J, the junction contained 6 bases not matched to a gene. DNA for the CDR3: TGTGCCAGCAGCACAGGGACAGGGAATTATGGCTACACCTTC. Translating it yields CASSTGTGNYGYTF.

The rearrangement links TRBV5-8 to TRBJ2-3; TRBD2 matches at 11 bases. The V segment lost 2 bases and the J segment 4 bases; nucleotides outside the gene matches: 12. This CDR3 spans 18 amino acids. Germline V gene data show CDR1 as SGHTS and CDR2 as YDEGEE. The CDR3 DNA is TGTGCCAGCAGCTTTGATAGCGGGAGGGCCTTCTCGGCAGATACGCAGTATTTT. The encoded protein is CASSFDSGRAFSADTQYF.

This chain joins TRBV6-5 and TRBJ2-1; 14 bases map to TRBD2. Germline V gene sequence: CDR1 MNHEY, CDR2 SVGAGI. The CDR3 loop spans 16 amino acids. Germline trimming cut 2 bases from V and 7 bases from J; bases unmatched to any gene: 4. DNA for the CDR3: TGTGCCAGCAGTTACCAGGGACTAGCGGGAGCGAATGAGCAGTTCTTC. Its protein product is CASSYQGLAGANEQFF.

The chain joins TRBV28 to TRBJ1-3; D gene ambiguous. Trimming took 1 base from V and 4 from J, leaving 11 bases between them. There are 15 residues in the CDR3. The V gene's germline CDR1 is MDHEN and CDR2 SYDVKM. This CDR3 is CASSLSWQSGNTIYF. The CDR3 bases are TGTGCCAGCAGTTTATCGTGGCAGTCGGGAAACACCATATATTTT. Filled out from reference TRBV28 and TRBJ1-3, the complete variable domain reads DVKVTQSSRYLVKRTGEKVFLECVQDMDHENMFWYRQDPGLGLRLIYFSYDVKMKEKGDIPEGYSVSREKKERFSLILESASTNQTSMYLCASSLSWQSGNTIYFGEGSWLTVV.

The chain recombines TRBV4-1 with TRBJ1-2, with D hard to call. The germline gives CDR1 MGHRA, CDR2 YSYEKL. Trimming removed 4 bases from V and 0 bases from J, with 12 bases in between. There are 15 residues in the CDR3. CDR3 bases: TGCGCCAGCAGCCTTCTCCAGGATTCTAACTATGGCTACACCTTC. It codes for CASSLLQDSNYGYTF.

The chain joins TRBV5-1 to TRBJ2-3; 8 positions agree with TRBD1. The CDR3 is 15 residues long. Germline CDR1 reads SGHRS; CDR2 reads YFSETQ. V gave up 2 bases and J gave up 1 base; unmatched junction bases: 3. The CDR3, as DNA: TGCGCCAGCAGCTTACAGGGGGTGGGCACAGATACGCAGTATTTT. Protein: CASSLQGVGTDTQYF.

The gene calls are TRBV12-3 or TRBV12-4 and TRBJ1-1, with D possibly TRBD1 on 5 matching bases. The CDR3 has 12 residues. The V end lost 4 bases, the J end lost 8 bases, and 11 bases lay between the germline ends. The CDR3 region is CASSWSRTEAFF. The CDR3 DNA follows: TGTGCCAGCAGTTGGAGTCGGACAGAAGCTTTCTTT.

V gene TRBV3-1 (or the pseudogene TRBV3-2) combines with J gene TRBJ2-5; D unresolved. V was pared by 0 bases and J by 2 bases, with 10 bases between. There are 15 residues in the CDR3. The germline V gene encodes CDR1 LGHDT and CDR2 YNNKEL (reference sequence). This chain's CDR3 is CASSQDFREQETQYF. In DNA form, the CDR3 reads TGTGCCAGCAGCCAAGACTTTCGCGAACAAGAGACCCAGTACTTC.

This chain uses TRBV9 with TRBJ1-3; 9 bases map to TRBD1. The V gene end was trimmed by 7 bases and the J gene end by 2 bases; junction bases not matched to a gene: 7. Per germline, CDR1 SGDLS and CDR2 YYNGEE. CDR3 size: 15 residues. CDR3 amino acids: CASSEGQGTGNTIYF. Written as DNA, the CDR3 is TGTGCCAGCTCCGAGGGACAGGGAACTGGAAACACCATATATTTT.

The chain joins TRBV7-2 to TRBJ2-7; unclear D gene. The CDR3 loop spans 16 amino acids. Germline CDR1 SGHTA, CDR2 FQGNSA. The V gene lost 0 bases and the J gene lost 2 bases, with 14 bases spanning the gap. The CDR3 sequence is CASSLAHSSPTYEQYF. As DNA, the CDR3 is TGTGCCAGCAGCTTAGCCCACTCAAGTCCCACCTACGAGCAGTACTTC.

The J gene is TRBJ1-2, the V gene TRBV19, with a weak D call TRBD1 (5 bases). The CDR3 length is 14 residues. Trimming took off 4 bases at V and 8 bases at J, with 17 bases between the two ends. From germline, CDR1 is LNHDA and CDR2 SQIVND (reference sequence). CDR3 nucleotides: TGTGCCAGTAGTAGTAGACAGCCCGGAGACGGCTACACCTTC. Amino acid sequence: CASSSRQPGDGYTF.

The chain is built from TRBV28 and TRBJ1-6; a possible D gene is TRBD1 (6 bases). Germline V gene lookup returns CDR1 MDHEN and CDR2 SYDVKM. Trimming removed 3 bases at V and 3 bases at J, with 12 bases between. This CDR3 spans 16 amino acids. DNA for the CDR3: TGTGCCAGCAGTTTCGGACAGCGGCTCTATAATTCACCCCTCCACTTT. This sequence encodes CASSFGQRLYNSPLHF. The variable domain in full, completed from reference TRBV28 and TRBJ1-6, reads DVKVTQSSRYLVKRTGEKVFLECVQDMDHENMFWYRQDPGLGLRLIYFSYDVKMKEKGDIPEGYSVSREKKERFSLILESASTNQTSMYLCASSFGQRLYNSPLHFGNGTRLTVT.